This TCR beta chain was captured in a study of blood T cell repertoires in COVID-19. About the study: The cDNA or gDNA used as material had been derived from T cells, B-cell-depleted T cells, or PBMCs.

Germline assignment: CDR1 LNHDA and CDR2 SQIVND (reference sequence). With 6 bases removed from V and 2 bases from J, the gap between germline ends came to 10 bases. The CDR3 sequence is 13 residues long. The protocol was immunoSEQ multiplex PCR, while the TCRdb copy is restricted to in-frame clones and leaves out a portion. The sample contains 210,000 or so clones, approximately 80% of which appear only once. This receptor was identified in a man aged 30 to 45 with acute COVID-19. The genes are TRBV19 and TRBJ1-2, with D perhaps matching TRBD1 (6 bases). The sample taken for sequencing was PBMCs or T cells enriched from blood (not recorded which). DNA for the CDR3: TGTGCCAGTAGGTATGGACAGAACTATGGCTACACCTTC. Translating gives CASRYGQNYGYTF. Variable domain in full (rest from reference TRBV19 and TRBJ1-2): DGGITQSPKYLFRKEGQNVTLSCEQNLNHDAMYWYRQDPGQGLRLIYYSQIVNDFQKGDIAEGYSVSREKKESFPLTVTSAQKNPTAFYLCASRYGQNYGYTFGSGTRLTVV.